The clone carrying this TCR beta chain was counted ten times or more. The data are from a study of neurological immune-mediated disorders. The CDR3 consists of 13 residues. Germline V gene sequence: CDR1 SGHVS, CDR2 FNYEAQ. V was cut by 5 bases and J by 3 bases, with 11 bases left in between. As for the cDNA, it was generated by 5'RACE with 10-nucleotide random UMIs. TCRdb redid the calling of the 5' RACE reads with MiXCR, one entry per CDR3 protein. The sample holds tens of thousands of distinct CDR3 sequences, about an eighth seen once. As for time point: longitudinal time-point 2. Stored at -80 C, 2 million PBMCs were the source of the unsorted libraries.

The chain joins TRBV7-6 to TRBJ2-7, with D uncertain. Sample: PBMCs. This TCR was recovered from a middle-aged woman in good health. In DNA form, the CDR3 reads TGTGCCAGCAGCCAAACAGACCGCTACGAGCAGTACTTC. Amino acid sequence: CASSQTDRYEQYF.